This T cell receptor beta chain stems from a study of control samples from healthy donors and cancer patients. V was clipped by 1 base and J by 14 bases, with 21 bases between them. The CDR3 spans 16 residues. Germline CDR1 and CDR2: SEHNR and FQNEAQ (reference sequence). This clone was detected once. The repertoire was sequenced with immunoSEQ multiplex PCR; TCRdb's copy has only in-frame clones and lacks some. The sample comprises approximately 150,000 clones, approximately 91% of which are singletons, and around 2.2% rests with the top ten. The TCR was taken from a woman between 40 and 55 years old in good health. The source material was blood. This chain joins TRBV7-9 and TRBJ1-6; D is perhaps TRBD1 (5 bases). The CDR3 DNA reads as TGTGCCAGCAGCTTAGAGGCAGGGCAGGCGGGGTCGACCCTCCACTTT. Its protein product is CASSLEAGQAGSTLHF.